One and the same sample provided the 28 T cell receptor beta chains below, sequenced in a study of CD8 T cells in ankylosing spondylitis. TCRdb passed the 5' RACE reads through MiXCR, listing each CDR3 protein once. The data show around 250,000 distinct CDR3 sequences, with 9.5% to 12% seen just once and approximately 6.6% held by the top ten. The sequencing sample was made of blood, either unsorted or a sorted T cell fraction (not recorded which). These receptors came from a male donor with ankylosing spondylitis or in good health (not recorded which).

The chain couples TRBV7-2 to TRBJ1-3; no reliable D call. CDR3 length: 16 residues. Germline-derived CDR1 and CDR2 are SGHTA and FQGNSA. Trimming pared 5 bases from V and 0 bases from J, leaving 14 bases between. In DNA form, the CDR3 reads TGTGCCAGCAGCCCAGAAGGACCGTTCTCTGGAAACACCATATATTTT. Translating gives CASSPEGPFSGNTIYF.

The chain recombines TRBV7-9 with TRBJ1-1; a weak D match, TRBD1 (6 bases). Germline CDR1 and CDR2: SEHNR and FQNEAQ (reference sequence). The CDR3 spans 14 residues. V was pared by 5 bases and J by 3 bases, with 13 bases between. CDR3 DNA: TGTGCCAGCAGCCCCGGGGACACCTACACTGAAGCTTTCTTT. This sequence encodes CASSPGDTYTEAFF.

This clonotype was counted a few times. V is TRBV7-9 and J is TRBJ2-7; no firm D call. CDR1 is SEHNR and CDR2 is FQNEAQ in the germline V gene (reference sequence). The CDR3 consists of 14 residues. V was cut by 4 bases and J by 2 bases, with 12 bases left in between. In DNA, the CDR3 is TGTGCCAGCAGCTCTCGCCATGCCACCTACGAGCAGTACTTC. Protein sequence: CASSSRHATYEQYF.

This clonotype has more than one count but fewer than ten. The CDR3 nucleotides read TGTGCCAGCAGTTACTCTCTGAGGCTGGGGAACACTGAAGCTTTCTTT. Translated, it gives CASSYSLRLGNTEAFF. The chain links TRBV6-2 or TRBV6-3 to TRBJ1-1; the D is unclear. Per the germline V gene, CDR1 is MNHEY and CDR2 is SVGEGT. V was cut by 0 bases and J by 1 base, with 12 bases left in between. The length of the CDR3 is 16 residues.

Details on this clonotype: One end of the junction fails to match germline, which may point to a read error. The CDR3 bases are TGTGCCGGCAGCTCGCGGGGAGGGGCCTACACCTACGAGCAGTACTTC. It codes for CAGSSRGGAYTYEQYF. The J gene is TRBJ2-7, the V gene TRBV7-8; 7 bases are a match to TRBD2. CDR1 is SGHVS and CDR2 is FQNEAQ in the germline V gene. The CDR3 contains 16 residues. Drawing the rest from reference TRBV7-8 and TRBJ2-7, the complete variable domain is GAGVSQSPRYKVAKRGQDVALRCDPISGHVSLFWYQQALGQGPEFLTYFQNEAQLDKSGLPSDRFFAERPEGSVSTLKIQRTQQEDSAVYLCAGSSRGGAYTYEQYFGPGTRLTVT.

This clonotype was seen at least ten times. The chain has TRBV6-5 and TRBJ2-7; TRBD1 aligns across 8 bases. V was pared by 2 bases and J by 4 bases, with 13 bases of the junction left unmatched. This CDR3 contains 17 residues. Germline CDR1 MNHEY, CDR2 SVGAGI. The CDR3: CASSYSSWTGIFYEQYF. As DNA, the CDR3 is TGTGCCAGCAGTTACAGCTCATGGACAGGGATTTTTTACGAGCAGTACTTC.

This clonotype was counted at least ten times. The V call is TRBV12-3 or TRBV12-4, the J call TRBJ2-3, with TRBD1 matching over 9 bases. This CDR3 contains 15 residues. After removal of 5 bases from V and 4 bases from J, the junction contained 7 bases not matched to a gene. The CDR3 reads CASSIPGQGPDTQYF. The CDR3 coding sequence is TGTGCCAGCAGTATCCCGGGACAGGGTCCAGATACGCAGTATTTT.

This clonotype was seen ten or more times. The chain is built from TRBV20-1 and TRBJ2-7; 10 nucleotides line up with TRBD2. CDR3 length equals 15 residues. V dropped 6 bases and J dropped 3; count of bases not matched to a gene: 11. Per germline, CDR1 DFQATT and CDR2 SNEGSKA (reference sequence). CDR3 nucleotide sequence: TGCAGTGCCCGACGGGAGCGGGAGGGCGTCTACGAGCAGTACTTC. Protein product: CSARREREGVYEQYF.

This rearrangement joins TRBV12-3 or TRBV12-4 to TRBJ2-6; D may correspond to TRBD1 or TRBD2 (5 bases each). The germline V and J ends were trimmed by 7 bases and 2 bases, with 12 bases remaining between them. This CDR3 has 15 residues. The CDR3 nucleotides read TGTGCCAGCACAAGCTTGGGGGCTGGGGCCAACGTCCTGACTTTC. Its translation: CASTSLGAGANVLTF.

This chain links TRBV18 with TRBJ1-6; D is unclear. The CDR3 covers 13 residues. CDR1 KGHSH and CDR2 LQKENI come from the germline V gene. Trimming took 1 base from V and 10 from J, leaving 8 bases between them. The CDR3 sequence is CASSPHEESPLHF. The CDR3, as DNA: TGTGCCAGCTCACCACATGAAGAGTCACCCCTCCACTTT.

This clonotype was recorded a few times. The chain uses TRBV7-9 and TRBJ1-5; D gene unclear. CDR3 length: 16 amino acids. V lost 5 bases, J lost 1 base, and 15 bases lay in between. Germline V lookup: CDR1 SEHNR, CDR2 FQNEAQ (reference sequence). The CDR3 protein is CASSHGPTASNQPQHF. The CDR3 DNA reads TGTGCCAGCAGCCACGGACCTACGGCCAGCAATCAGCCCCAGCATTTT.

This clonotype was recorded at least ten times. The chain combines TRBV5-5 with TRBJ2-5, with D possibly TRBD1 on 6 matching bases. V lost 0 bases, J lost 1 base, and 19 bases lay in between. The CDR3 sequence is 18 residues long. In germline, CDR1 is SGHKS, CDR2 YYEKEE (reference sequence). The CDR3 sequence is CASSLGSAGVGPQETQYF. The CDR3 DNA reads as TGTGCCAGCAGCTTGGGTTCCGCAGGGGTGGGACCCCAAGAGACCCAGTACTTC.

This clonotype occurred many times. V gene TRBV20-1 combines with J gene TRBJ1-1; no firm D call. CDR3 length: 13 residues. Trimming removed 0 bases from V and 3 bases from J, with 8 bases in between. The germline V gene encodes CDR1 DFQATT and CDR2 SNEGSKA (reference sequence). CDR3 amino acids: CSARDRSDTEAFF. The CDR3 nucleotides read TGCAGTGCTAGAGATCGCAGTGACACTGAAGCTTTCTTT.

In its sample, this clonotype was seen a few times. V and J are TRBV7-3 and TRBJ2-2; D is undetermined. This CDR3 has 18 residues. Trimming took 5 bases from V and 2 from J, leaving 21 bases between them. Germline CDR1 is SGHTA and CDR2 is FQGTGA. Here the CDR3 reads CASSPLSGQRPNTGELFF. CDR3 bases: TGTGCCAGCAGCCCACTTTCCGGGCAGCGACCAAACACCGGGGAGCTGTTTTTT.

This clonotype was observed at least ten times. The V and J genes are TRBV27 and TRBJ1-3; D is undetermined. Germline-derived CDR1 and CDR2 are MNHEY and SMNVEV (reference sequence). V lost 5 bases and J 0 bases, leaving 17 bases between the germline ends. The CDR3 runs to 17 residues. This chain's CDR3 is CASSPNLGPSSGNTIYF. CDR3 bases: TGTGCCAGCAGTCCAAACCTCGGACCCAGCTCTGGAAACACCATATATTTT.

In its sample, this clonotype was seen many times. The chain combines TRBV11-2 with TRBJ2-3; D unclear. V shed 5 bases and J shed 0 bases, with 12 bases lying between them. Germline CDR1 and CDR2: SGHAT and FQNNGV. This CDR3 contains 15 residues. CDR3 coding DNA: TGTGCCAGCAGCAGCTACCCCGCAAGCACAGATACGCAGTATTTT. This gives the protein CASSSYPASTDTQYF.

This clonotype was detected many times. This rearrangement joins TRBV24-1 to TRBJ2-3; 11 nucleotides align to TRBD2. V lost 12 bases, J lost 4 bases, and 8 bases stayed unmatched. CDR3 length: 14 residues. The germline CDR1 and CDR2 sequences are KGHDR and SFDVKD. In DNA, the CDR3 is TGTGCCTCGACTAGCGGGATGGATCCAGATACGCAGTATTTT. Its protein product is CASTSGMDPDTQYF.

V gene TRBV6-1 combines with J gene TRBJ1-1; 8 bases match TRBD1. V lost 6 bases, J lost 3 bases, and 6 bases stayed unmatched. Per germline, CDR1 MNHNS and CDR2 SASEGT. This CDR3 contains 14 residues. CDR3 residues: CASSSGGRYTEAFF. Written as DNA, the CDR3 is TGTGCCAGCAGCTCAGGGGGCAGATACACTGAAGCTTTCTTT.

In this sample, this clonotype turned up many times. The chain has TRBV9 and TRBJ2-4; TRBD2 aligns across 11 bases. Germline trimming cut 7 bases from V and 0 bases from J; bases unmatched to any gene: 21. This CDR3 is 21 amino acids long. Germline lookup yields CDR1 SGDLS and CDR2 YYNGEE. CDR3 in DNA: TGTGCCAGCGGTGGGTCTTCCCGGCTAGCGGGGGGTCCACTAGCCAAAAACATTCAGTACTTC. Protein sequence: CASGGSSRLAGGPLAKNIQYF.

This clonotype was seen at least ten times. The chain links TRBV5-6 to TRBJ1-2; D is unresolved. The CDR3 consists of 12 residues. Trimming took 2 bases from V and 7 from J, leaving 9 bases between them. CDR1 and CDR2 (germline): SGHDT, YYEEEE. The DNA of the CDR3 is TGTGCCAGCAGCTTAAGTCCGGGTGGCTACACCTTC. Amino acids: CASSLSPGGYTF. Supplemented by reference TRBV5-6 and TRBJ1-2, the full variable domain reads DAGVTQSPTHLIKTRGQQVTLRCSPKSGHDTVSWYQQALGQGPQFIFQYYEEEERQRGNFPDRFSGHQFPNYSSELNVNALLLGDSALYLCASSLSPGGYTFGSGTRLTVV.

The chain's CDR3 is CSAPGTGNSGNTIYF. The CDR3 DNA sequence: TGCAGTGCTCCTGGGACAGGGAACTCTGGAAACACCATATATTTT. This chain uses TRBV20-1 with TRBJ1-3, with TRBD1 matching over 9 bases. The germline V gene has CDR1 DFQATT and CDR2 SNEGSKA (reference sequence). The CDR3 is 15 amino acids. J gave up 0 bases and V 5 bases, and 5 bases lay outside the gene matches.

This clonotype was observed many times. V usage is TRBV9 and J usage is TRBJ2-1, with 10 bases fitting TRBD2. Trimming removed 7 bases from V and 4 bases from J; junction bases left unmatched: 5. CDR3 length equals 14 residues. Germline values: CDR1 SGDLS, CDR2 YYNGEE. The CDR3 reads CASSTSGVYNEQFF. For the CDR3, the DNA is TGTGCCAGCTCTACTAGCGGGGTATACAATGAGCAGTTCTTC.

At least ten counts were recorded for this clonotype. The rearrangement uses TRBV20-1 and TRBJ1-1, with D possibly TRBD1 on 5 matching bases. The CDR3 spans 14 residues. CDR1 is DFQATT and CDR2 is SNEGSKA in the germline V gene (reference sequence). The ends were cut back, 5 bases at V and 6 bases at J, with 19 bases in the middle. The CDR3 is CSAELDSRGAEAFF. The CDR3 nucleotides are TGCAGTGCTGAGCTCGACAGCCGGGGCGCTGAAGCTTTCTTT.

As to this clonotype: A read error may be the cause here, since a much bigger clone is one base away. CDR3 bases: TGCGCCAGCAGCCAAACAGGGGTTACTGCAGCTTTCTTT. It encodes CASSQTGVTAAFF. This sequence joins TRBV4-1 and TRBJ1-1; 7 nucleotides agree with TRBD1. Germline V gene data show CDR1 as MGHRA and CDR2 as YSYEKL. The CDR3 is made up of 13 amino acids.

This clonotype appeared many times. V usage is TRBV7-2 and J usage is TRBJ2-7, with D perhaps being TRBD1 or TRBD2 (5 bases each). The V end lost 2 bases, the J end lost 3 bases, and 14 bases lay between the germline ends. The CDR3 totals 15 residues. Germline V gene lookup returns CDR1 SGHTA and CDR2 FQGNSA. CDR3 in DNA: TGTGCCAGCAGCTTAACCACCATGGGGGACTACGAGCAGTACTTC. This encodes CASSLTTMGDYEQYF.

This clonotype was found many times. The V call is TRBV12-3 or TRBV12-4, the J call TRBJ2-1, with 8 bases identical to TRBD2. CDR3 size: 15 residues. V gave up 5 bases and J gave up 3 bases; unmatched junction bases: 6. The CDR3 coding sequence is TGTGCCAGCAGTCCCGGGACTAGGTACTACAATGAGCAGTTCTTC. Protein sequence: CASSPGTRYYNEQFF.

This clonotype was counted at least ten times. The V and J genes are TRBV4-2 and TRBJ2-3; 8 positions match TRBD1. The germline V gene encodes CDR1 LGHNA and CDR2 YNFKEQ. The CDR3 length is 17 residues. V was clipped by 3 bases and J by 1 base; unmatched bases: 9. In DNA form, the CDR3 reads TGTGCCAGCAGCCATGACGACAGGGGAGGTGGCACAGATACGCAGTATTTT. This sequence encodes CASSHDDRGGGTDTQYF.

The V call is TRBV5-6, the J call TRBJ2-3; D is uncertain. V lost 1 base and J lost 0, with 12 bases in between. The CDR3 spans 16 residues. The germline gives CDR1 SGHDT, CDR2 YYEEEE. CDR3 residues: CASSLRATPSTDTQYF. The CDR3 region has the DNA TGTGCCAGCAGCTTGAGGGCAACCCCTAGCACAGATACGCAGTATTTT.